One sample yielded the 3 T cell receptor beta chains listed below, sequenced in a study of PD-1 blockade in classical Hodgkin lymphoma. Clones were read by immunoSEQ multiplex PCR, and TCRdb kept only the in-frame ones, dropping some. The sample lists over 20,000 clones, 70% to 80% occurring once. Documented time point: cycle 4 day 1 (C4D1), after less than seven weeks of nivolumab. Every patient experienced relapse after autologous stem cell transplantation, and brentuximab vedotin exposure varied. Sequenced here: peripheral blood mononuclear cells (PBMCs), sampled before the fourth cycle of nivolumab. The source of these receptors is a human donor with classical Hodgkin lymphoma.

The rearrangement joins TRBV18 to TRBJ1-1; D is ambiguous. Trimming shortened V by 6 bases and J by 1 base, and 12 bases separated the two germline ends. The CDR3 is made up of 14 amino acids. The germline CDR1 and CDR2 sequences are KGHSH and LQKENI. The CDR3 spells CASSYQTKNTEAFF. As DNA, the CDR3 is TGTGCCAGCTCTTACCAAACGAAGAACACTGAAGCTTTCTTT.

The chain uses TRBV11-2 and TRBJ2-3; D not resolved. V was cut by 2 bases and J by 4 bases, with 10 bases left in between. This CDR3 is 14 amino acids long. Looked up from germline, CDR1 is SGHAT and CDR2 is FQNNGV. The CDR3 bases are TGTGCCAGCAGCTTAATGTGGAGAGCAGATACGCAGTATTTT. The encoded protein is CASSLMWRADTQYF.

The chain recombines TRBV7-6 with TRBJ2-3; tentatively, D is TRBD2 (5 bases). CDR1 SGHVS and CDR2 FNYEAQ come from the germline V gene. This CDR3 has 13 amino acids. V was cut by 5 bases and J by 5 bases, with 11 bases left in between. In DNA form, the CDR3 reads TGTGCCAGCAGCCCCGCGGGTTTAGATACGCAGTATTTT. Translated: CASSPAGLDTQYF.